This T cell receptor beta chain stems from a study of T cell repertoires in cytomegalovirus infection. Looking at the study overall: Shared public TCR beta signatures pointed to both CMV infection and a matching HLA type.

Findings and limits, study-wide: In two of eight donors, the top clonotype was HLA-C-restricted CMV-specific.

One entry per CDR3 protein results from TCRdb running MiXCR on the reads. This table holds tens of thousands of distinct CDR3 sequences, about half found once. In regard to this clonotype: The antigen remains unidentified.

Trimming left V 3 bases short and J 0 bases short, with 12 bases between. The CDR3 is 15 residues long. The sample here was CD8+ T cells from cultured PBMCs, taken from culture after CMV antigen stimulation. The sequence came from a human donor in good health (CMV status not recorded). Some clones in this sample may be carry-over from other donors' samples. The chain links TRBV12-3 or TRBV12-4 to TRBJ2-7; the D gene is possibly TRBD1 (6 bases). The DNA of the CDR3 is TGTGCCAGCAGTTTGACAGGAGCCTTCTCCTACGAGCAGTACTTC. Its translation is CASSLTGAFSYEQYF.